A selection of T cell receptor beta chains follows, all from one sample in a study of T cell repertoires in cytomegalovirus infection. TCRdb reprocessed the reads with MiXCR, giving one entry per CDR3 protein. This sample has some 500,000 distinct CDR3 sequences, with around 30% found just once. These receptors' targets are unknown. Sequencing used cultured PBMCs, obtained from culture after CMV antigen stimulation. These receptors were collected from a human donor in good health (CMV status not recorded). Some clones in this sample may be carry-over from other donors' samples. Each CDR3 is given with its conserved first and last residue. The D gene is left open where the match is weak. Not every row has a clone size; where given, it reads once, few, many or a size class.

CDR3: CASSYPGHQTSGANVLTF
DNA: TGTGCCAGCAGTTACCCGGGACACCAAACCTCTGGGGCCAACGTCCTGACTTTC
V: TRBV6-2/TRBV6-3
J: TRBJ2-6
D: .
size: .

CDR3: CASSEAGQGGDYGYTF
DNA: TGTGCCAGCAGTGAAGCTGGCCAGGGGGGGGACTATGGCTACACCTTC
V: TRBV6-1
J: TRBJ1-2
D: TRBD1
size: few

CDR3: CASSLWGHEQYF
DNA: TGTGCCAGCAGTTTATGGGGGCACGAGCAGTACTTC
V: TRBV28
J: TRBJ2-7
D: .
size: .

CDR3: CASSLGTGGPAYEQYF
DNA: TGTGCCAGCAGTTTAGGTACAGGGGGGCCTGCCTACGAGCAGTACTTC
V: TRBV28
J: TRBJ2-7
D: TRBD1
size: .

CDR3: CASRGTLWYEQYF
DNA: TGTGCCAGCAGGGGGACACTGTGGTACGAGCAGTACTTC
V: TRBV6-2/TRBV6-3
J: TRBJ2-7
D: .
size: few

CDR3: CASRPVDIPYEQYF
DNA: TGTGCCAGCAGACCGGTGGACATCCCCTACGAGCAGTACTTC
V: TRBV27
J: TRBJ2-7
D: .
size: few

CDR3: CASSLGSGSEETQYF
DNA: TGTGCCAGCAGCTTAGGTAGCGGGAGTGAAGAGACCCAGTACTTC
V: TRBV7-2
J: TRBJ2-5
D: TRBD2
size: many

CDR3: CASSLKFQDYGYTF
DNA: TGTGCCAGCAGTTTAAAATTTCAGGACTATGGCTACACCTTC
V: TRBV27
J: TRBJ1-2
D: .
size: once

CDR3: CASSPGPPPANYGYTF
DNA: TGCGCCAGCAGTCCAGGGCCCCCCCCAGCTAACTATGGCTACACCTTC
V: TRBV4-3
J: TRBJ1-2
D: .
size: few

CDR3: CASSLRGSGGSYNEQFF
DNA: TGTGCCAGCAGCTTAAGGGGTAGCGGAGGCTCCTACAATGAGCAGTTCTTC
V: TRBV2
J: TRBJ2-1
D: .
size: many

CDR3: CASSAGTSVSNEQFF
DNA: TGTGCCAGTAGTGCCGGGACTAGCGTTAGCAATGAGCAGTTCTTC
V: TRBV19
J: TRBJ2-1
D: TRBD2
size: .

CDR3: CASSLASGNVQYF
DNA: TGTGCCAGCAGTTTGGCTAGCGGGAATGTGCAGTACTTC
V: TRBV6-2/TRBV6-3
J: TRBJ2-7
D: TRBD2
size: few

CDR3: CASSSLGGMNTEAFF
DNA: TGTGCCAGCAGCTCCCTCGGGGGGATGAACACTGAAGCTTTCTTT
V: TRBV7-8
J: TRBJ1-1
D: .
size: many

CDR3: CASTLGPTGELFF
DNA: TGTGCCAGCACCCTAGGGCCGACCGGGGAGCTGTTTTTT
V: TRBV12-3/TRBV12-4
J: TRBJ2-2
D: .
size: few

CDR3: CASSQEGSHTEAFF
DNA: TGTGCCAGCAGCCAGGAGGGTTCGCACACTGAAGCTTTCTTT
V: TRBV14
J: TRBJ1-1
D: .
size: few

CDR3: CASWTPAENIQYF
DNA: TGTGCCAGTTGGACTCCAGCTGAAAACATTCAGTACTTC
V: TRBV6-2/TRBV6-3
J: TRBJ2-4
D: .
size: once

CDR3: CASSLVAGGLGGGTQYF
DNA: TGTGCCAGCAGCTTAGTAGCGGGAGGGTTGGGAGGGGGTACGCAGTATTTT
V: TRBV7-2
J: TRBJ2-3
D: TRBD2
size: few

CDR3: CASSLPGLGSTDTQYF
DNA: TGTGCCAGCAGTTTACCGGGACTAGGGTCCACAGATACGCAGTATTTT
V: TRBV27
J: TRBJ2-3
D: TRBD2
size: .

CDR3: CASSGTSGGYYEQYF
DNA: TGTGCCAGCAGCGGGACTAGCGGGGGATACTACGAGCAGTACTTC
V: TRBV12-3/TRBV12-4
J: TRBJ2-7
D: TRBD2
size: few

CDR3: CASSQAAQLDTQYF
DNA: TGCGCCAGCAGCCAAGCGGCCCAACTAGATACGCAGTATTTT
V: TRBV5-1
J: TRBJ2-3
D: .
size: few

CDR3: CASSVEPDRVDGNTIYF
DNA: TGTGCCAGCAGCGTAGAACCGGACAGGGTAGATGGAAACACCATATATTTT
V: TRBV9
J: TRBJ1-3
D: TRBD1
size: few

CDR3: CASSLRKRATHTGELFF
DNA: TGCGCCAGCAGCTTGAGAAAACGGGCTACTCACACCGGGGAGCTGTTTTTT
V: TRBV5-1
J: TRBJ2-2
D: .
size: .

CDR3: CATSDQSTGLADLETQYF
DNA: TGTGCCACCAGTGACCAATCAACGGGCCTAGCGGACTTAGAGACCCAGTACTTC
V: TRBV24-1
J: TRBJ2-5
D: TRBD2
size: .

CDR3: CASSSRYNEQFF
DNA: TGTGCCAGCAGTTCCAGATACAATGAGCAGTTCTTC
V: TRBV7-2
J: TRBJ2-1
D: .
size: many

CDR3: CASSQDGGRLTGELFF
DNA: TGCGCCAGCAGCCAAGATGGCGGGAGGCTAACCGGGGAGCTGTTTTTT
V: TRBV4-1
J: TRBJ2-2
D: TRBD2
size: .

CDR3: CASSLVGAGGGVNTGELFF
DNA: TGTGCCAGCAGCTTAGTAGGCGCAGGGGGGGGGGTGAACACCGGGGAGCTGTTTTTT
V: TRBV11-2
J: TRBJ2-2
D: .
size: .

CDR3: CASSLKGPGHYNEQFF
DNA: TGTGCCAGCAGCTTAAAGGGGCCAGGACACTACAATGAGCAGTTCTTC
V: TRBV7-2
J: TRBJ2-1
D: .
size: many

CDR3: CASSKTPGPYTQYF
DNA: TGTGCCAGCAGCAAGACACCGGGACCCTATACGCAGTATTTT
V: TRBV11-1
J: TRBJ2-3
D: .
size: few

CDR3: CASSLASWGPTDTQYF
DNA: TGTGCCAGCAGCTTAGCGTCCTGGGGACCCACAGATACGCAGTATTTT
V: TRBV7-4
J: TRBJ2-3
D: .
size: .